This T cell receptor beta chain was documented in a study of cytotoxic CD8 clonotypes in ibrutinib-treated CLL. Overall study: Enrolment comprised under twelve relapsed/refractory and some 15 treatment-naive patients; under 18 were IGHV unmutated. An average of around 260,000 productive templates and tens of thousands of productive rearrangements was obtained per sample.

A remark on this clone: Its antigen remains unidentified.

Findings of the study overall: The study found clonality rose at ibrutinib response, then fell toward baseline at progression.

Target depth was 1 in 200,000 to 1 in 1 million T cells, about 10x per clonotype. TCRdb keeps only in-frame clones here, not all; method: immunoSEQ multiplex PCR. The sample gives over 250,000 clones, 76% of which show up once; about 6% is in the top ten. CDR3 length: 15 amino acids. Germline CDR1 and CDR2: WNHNN and SYGVQD (reference sequence). The V gene end was trimmed by 6 bases and the J gene end by 11 bases; junction bases not matched to a gene: 12. The clonotype was recovered from a human donor with chronic lymphocytic leukemia. The V gene is TRBV10-1, the J gene TRBJ2-3, with 12 bases fitting TRBD2. The material sequenced was PBMCs, taken at disease progression, from a patient treated with ibrutinib. The CDR3 DNA reads TGCGCCAGCAGCGAACTAGCGGGAGGACTTTGGGGGCAGTATTTT. The encoded protein is CASSELAGGLWGQYF.